This TCR beta chain stems from a study of CD4 T cells in relation to SARS-CoV-2 and coronaviruses. As for the study in general: ViraFEST: roughly ten-day antigen culture of PBMCs, then TCR beta CDR3 sequencing. Controls used an HIV-1 Nef peptide pool or no peptide.

This table comes from immunoSEQ multiplex PCR, and its TCRdb copy is limited to in-frame clones, with some not included. The table lists approximately 11,000 clones, about three quarters of them singletons. Before the COVID-19 pandemic, during about 2011-2019, CD4+ T cells were taken from unexposed donors. Isolation of CD4+ T cells took place after roughly nine days in culture. Testing used SARS-CoV-2 S/N and four cold-coronavirus spikes on unexposed-donor CD4+ T cells, cells permitting. On days 3 and 7, cultures got half fresh IL-2 medium. This CDR3 is built from 15 residues. Per the germline V gene, CDR1 is MNHEY and CDR2 is SVGAGI. V lost 7 bases and J lost 0, with 12 bases in between. For this clone: As yet, its antigen is unknown.

The source is a human donor in good health. Sequencing used CD4+ T cells from PBMCs, cultured in vitro. This chain uses TRBV6-5 with TRBJ1-4; D is unclear. DNA of the CDR3: TGTGCCAGCATGACGGAGCTGCCAACTAATGAAAAACTGTTTTTT. This encodes CASMTELPTNEKLFF.